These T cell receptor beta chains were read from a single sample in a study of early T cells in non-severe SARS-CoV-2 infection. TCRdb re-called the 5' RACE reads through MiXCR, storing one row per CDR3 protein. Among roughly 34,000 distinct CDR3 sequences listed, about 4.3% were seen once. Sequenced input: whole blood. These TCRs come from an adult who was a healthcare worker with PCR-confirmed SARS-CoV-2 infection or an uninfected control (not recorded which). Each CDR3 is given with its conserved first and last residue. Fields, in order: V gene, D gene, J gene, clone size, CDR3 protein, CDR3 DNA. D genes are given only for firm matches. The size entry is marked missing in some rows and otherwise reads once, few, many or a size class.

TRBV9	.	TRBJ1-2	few	CASSPDLLVYGYTF	TGTGCCAGCAGCCCGGACCTTCTTGTCTATGGCTACACCTTC
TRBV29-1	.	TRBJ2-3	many	CSVVGRNTDTQYF	TGCAGCGTTGTCGGGCGCAACACAGATACGCAGTATTTT
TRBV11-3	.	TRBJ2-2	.	CAGSLASTGELFF	TGTGCCGGCAGCTTAGCGAGCACCGGGGAGCTGTTTTTT
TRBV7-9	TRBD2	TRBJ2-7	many	CASSLRRESFEQYF	TGTGCCAGCAGCTTAAGGCGGGAGTCGTTCGAGCAGTACTTC
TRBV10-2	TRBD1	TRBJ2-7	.	CASSEWGTAYEQYF	TGCGCCAGCAGTGAGTGGGGGACAGCCTACGAGCAGTACTTC
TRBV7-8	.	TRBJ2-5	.	CASSLEGTETQYF	TGTGCCAGCAGCTTAGAGGGGACCGAGACCCAGTACTTC
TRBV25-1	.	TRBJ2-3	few	CASSESPGARTDTQYF	TGTGCCAGCAGTGAATCCCCAGGCGCCCGCACAGATACGCAGTATTTT
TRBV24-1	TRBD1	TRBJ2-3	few	CATSPGQVITDTQYF	TGTGCCACCAGTCCGGGACAGGTAATCACAGATACGCAGTATTTT
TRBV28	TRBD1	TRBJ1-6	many	CASSRRTGGNSPLHF	TGTGCCAGCAGTCGGAGGACAGGGGGAAATTCACCCCTCCACTTT
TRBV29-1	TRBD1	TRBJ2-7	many	CSVSGQGAGEQYF	TGCAGCGTTTCTGGACAGGGGGCAGGCGAGCAGTACTTC
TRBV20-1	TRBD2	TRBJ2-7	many	CSARDEGLGRYEQYF	TGCAGTGCTAGAGATGAGGGACTAGGGCGCTACGAGCAGTACTTC
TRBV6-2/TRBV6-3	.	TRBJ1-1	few	CASSRPRQDGNTEAFF	TGTGCCAGCAGCCGCCCACGACAGGACGGGAACACTGAAGCTTTCTTT
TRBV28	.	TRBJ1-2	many	CASRPETLYGYTF	TGTGCCAGCAGGCCTGAGACCCTCTATGGCTACACCTTC
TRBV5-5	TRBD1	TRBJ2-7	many	CASSNRDRAYEQYF	TGTGCCAGCAGCAACCGGGACAGGGCCTACGAGCAGTACTTC
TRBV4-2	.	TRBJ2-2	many	CASSQAGGANTGELFF	TGTGCCAGCAGCCAAGCGGGGGGCGCGAACACCGGGGAGCTGTTTTTT
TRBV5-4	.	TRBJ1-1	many	CASSLPANTEAFF	TGTGCCAGCAGCTTGCCGGCGAACACTGAAGCTTTCTTT
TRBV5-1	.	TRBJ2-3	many	CASSPEGIPDTQYF	TGCGCCAGCAGCCCGGAGGGGATTCCAGATACGCAGTATTTT
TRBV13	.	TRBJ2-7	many	CASSSRHLTSSYEQYF	TGTGCCAGCAGCTCCCGACACTTGACTAGCTCCTACGAGCAGTACTTC
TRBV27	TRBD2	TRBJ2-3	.	CASSLYGTSGGTTDTQYF	TGTGCCAGCAGTTTATACGGGACTAGCGGGGGGACCACAGATACGCAGTATTTT
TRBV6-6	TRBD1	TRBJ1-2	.	CASSPGTAVGGYTF	TGTGCCAGCAGTCCTGGGACAGCCGTAGGTGGCTACACCTTC
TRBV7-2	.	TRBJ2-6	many	CASSLQGNGANVLTF	TGTGCCAGCAGCTTACAAGGGAATGGGGCCAACGTCCTGACTTTC
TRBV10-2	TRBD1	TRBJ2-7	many	CASSQPDRAPTYEQYF	TGCGCCAGCAGTCAGCCGGACAGGGCACCGACCTACGAGCAGTACTTC
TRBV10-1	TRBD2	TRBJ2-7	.	CASSGGTSGRNEQYF	TGCGCCAGCAGTGGTGGGACTAGCGGGAGGAACGAGCAGTACTTC
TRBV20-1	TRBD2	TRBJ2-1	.	CSAWTSGSYNEQFF	TGCAGTGCTTGGACTAGCGGGAGCTACAATGAGCAGTTCTTC
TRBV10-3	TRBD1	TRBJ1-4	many	CAISLTGQAEKLFF	TGTGCCATCAGTTTGACAGGGCAGGCTGAAAAACTTTTTTTT
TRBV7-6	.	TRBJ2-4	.	CASSQDSTNIQYF	TGTGCCAGCAGCCAGGACAGTACGAACATTCAGTACTTC
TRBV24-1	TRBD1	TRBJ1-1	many	CATGQGSTEAFF	TGTGCCACGGGACAGGGAAGCACTGAAGCTTTCTTT
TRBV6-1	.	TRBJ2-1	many	CASSELSQQFF	TGTGCCAGCAGTGAATTATCCCAGCAGTTCTTC
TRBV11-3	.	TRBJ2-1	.	CASSLGLVGEQFF	TGTGCCAGCAGCTTAGGACTAGTTGGTGAGCAGTTCTTC
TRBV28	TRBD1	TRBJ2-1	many	CASRGGQAVSYNEQFF	TGTGCCAGCAGGGGGGGACAGGCGGTCTCCTACAATGAGCAGTTCTTC
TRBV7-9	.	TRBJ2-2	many	CASSLRTGELFF	TGTGCCAGCAGCTTACGAACCGGGGAGCTGTTTTTT
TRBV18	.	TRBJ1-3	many	CASSPNRATGNTIYF	TGTGCCAGCTCACCAAACAGGGCAACTGGAAACACCATATATTTT
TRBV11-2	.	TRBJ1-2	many	CASSLGPGNDYTF	TGTGCCAGCAGCTTAGGTCCGGGGAATGACTACACCTTC
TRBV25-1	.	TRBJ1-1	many	CASSFTGTLTGAFF	TGTGCCAGCAGTTTTACAGGGACCCTCACTGGAGCTTTCTTT
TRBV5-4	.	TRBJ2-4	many	CASSFGTQQNIQYF	TGTGCCAGCAGCTTCGGGACACAACAAAACATTCAGTACTTC
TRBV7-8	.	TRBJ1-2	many	CASSLRDYGYTF	TGTGCCAGCAGCTTACGGGACTATGGCTACACCTTC
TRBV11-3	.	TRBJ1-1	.	CASSLLSNTEAFF	TGTGCCAGCAGCTTACTCAGTAACACTGAAGCTTTCTTT